This T cell receptor beta chain was profiled in a study of cytomegalovirus exposure and HLA in healthy donors. Losses at the gene ends were 2 bases for V and 12 bases for J; bases not matched to a gene: 16. This CDR3 spans 18 amino acids. Germline V gives CDR1 MRHNA, CDR2 SNTAGT. This clone was seen only a few times. PCR employed 60 Vbeta and 13 Jbeta primers. Some clones are missing from TCRdb's copy, which holds only in-frame ones; the method was immunoSEQ multiplex PCR. The table has around 140,000 clones, approximately 9% seen once; the top ten hold 6.5% to 8.5%. This TCR was sampled from a woman aged 40-49 years in good health and CMV-seropositive. Input material: PBMCs. The chain is built from TRBV6-4 and TRBJ1-6; 10 bases agree with TRBD1. In DNA form, the CDR3 reads TGTGCCAGCAGTGACCTGTCTCTCCGGGGACAGGGGAGCGTACCCCTCCACTTT. Translated, it gives CASSDLSLRGQGSVPLHF.